Listed here is a single TCR beta chain. Here immunoSEQ multiplex PCR was the method, and the copy in TCRdb shows in-frame clones only, minus some. The top ten clones hold under 7.5% of a sample with under 200,000 clones, about 80% of them seen once. These data come from a study of cytomegalovirus exposure and HLA in healthy donors. The sample taken for sequencing was PBMCs. The sequence came from a man younger than 30 in good health and CMV-seropositive.

CDR3 sequence (DNA): TGTGCCAGCAGGCCCCCTGATGCGACAGGGCGGAACTATGGCTACACCTTC. Translation: CASRPPDATGRNYGYTF. This chain uses TRBV2 with TRBJ1-2; 7 bases are a match to TRBD1. The CDR3 consists of 17 residues. Germline assignment: CDR1 SNHLY and CDR2 FYNNEI. With V trimmed by 6 bases and J by 2 bases, 15 bases remained unmatched.